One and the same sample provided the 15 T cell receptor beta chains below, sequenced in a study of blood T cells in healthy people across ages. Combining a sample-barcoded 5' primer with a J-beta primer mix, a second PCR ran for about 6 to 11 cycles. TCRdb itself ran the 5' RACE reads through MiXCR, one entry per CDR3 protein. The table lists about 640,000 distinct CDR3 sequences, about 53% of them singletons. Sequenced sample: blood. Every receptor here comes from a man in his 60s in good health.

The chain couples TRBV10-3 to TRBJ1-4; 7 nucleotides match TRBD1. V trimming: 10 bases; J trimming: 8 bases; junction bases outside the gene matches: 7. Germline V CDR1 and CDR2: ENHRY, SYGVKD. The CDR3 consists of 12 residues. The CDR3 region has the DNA TGTGCCACCTCCACAGGGGAGGAAAAACTGTTTTTT. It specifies CATSTGEEKLFF.

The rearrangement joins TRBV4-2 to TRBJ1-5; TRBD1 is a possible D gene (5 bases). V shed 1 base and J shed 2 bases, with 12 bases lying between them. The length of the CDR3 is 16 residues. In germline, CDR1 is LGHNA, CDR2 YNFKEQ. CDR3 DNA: TGTGCCAGCAGCCAAGTGGGAGGGGCAGGCAATCAGCCCCAGCATTTT. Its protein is CASSQVGGAGNQPQHF.

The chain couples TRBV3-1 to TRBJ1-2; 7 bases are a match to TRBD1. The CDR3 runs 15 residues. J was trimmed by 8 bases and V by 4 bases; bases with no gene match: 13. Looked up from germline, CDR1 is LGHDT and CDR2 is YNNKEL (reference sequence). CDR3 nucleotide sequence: TGTGCCAGCAGCCCCACCGGGGACAGCCTCTACGGCTACACCTTC. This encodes CASSPTGDSLYGYTF.

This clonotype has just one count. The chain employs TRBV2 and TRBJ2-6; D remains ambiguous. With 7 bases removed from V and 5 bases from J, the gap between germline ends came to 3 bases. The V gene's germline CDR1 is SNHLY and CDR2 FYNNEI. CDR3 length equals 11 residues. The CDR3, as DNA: TGTGCCAGCACCTGGGCCAACGTCCTGACTTTC. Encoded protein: CASTWANVLTF. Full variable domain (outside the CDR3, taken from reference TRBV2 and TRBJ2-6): EPEVTQTPSHQVTQMGQEVILRCVPISNHLYFYWYRQILGQKVEFLVSFYNNEISEKSEIFDDQFSVERPDGSNFTLKIRSTKLEDSAMYFCASTWANVLTFGAGSRLTVL.

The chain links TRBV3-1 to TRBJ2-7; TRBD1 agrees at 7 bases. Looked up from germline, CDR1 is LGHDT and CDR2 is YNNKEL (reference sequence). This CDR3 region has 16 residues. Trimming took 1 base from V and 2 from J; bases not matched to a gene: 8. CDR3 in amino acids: CASSQGGGTEAYEQYF. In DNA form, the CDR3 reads TGTGCCAGCAGCCAAGGAGGTGGGACAGAGGCCTACGAGCAGTACTTC.

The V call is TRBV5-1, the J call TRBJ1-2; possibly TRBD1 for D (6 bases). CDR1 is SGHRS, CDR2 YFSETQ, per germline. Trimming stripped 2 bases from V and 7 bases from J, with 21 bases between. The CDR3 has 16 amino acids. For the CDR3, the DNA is TGCGCCAGCAGCTTAACCACATCGGGACATCGGGCTGGCTACACCTTC. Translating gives CASSLTTSGHRAGYTF. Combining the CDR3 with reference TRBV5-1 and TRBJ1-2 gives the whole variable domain KAGVTQTPRYLIKTRGQQVTLSCSPISGHRSVSWYQQTPGQGLQFLFEYFSETQRNKGNFPGRFSGRQFSNSRSEMNVSTLELGDSALYLCASSLTTSGHRAGYTFGSGTRLTVV.

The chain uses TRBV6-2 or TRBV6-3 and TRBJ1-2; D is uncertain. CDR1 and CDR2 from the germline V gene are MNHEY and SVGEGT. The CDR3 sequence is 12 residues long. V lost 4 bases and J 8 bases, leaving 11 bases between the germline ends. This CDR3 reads CASSSRRWGYTF. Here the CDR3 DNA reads TGTGCCAGCAGTTCTAGACGATGGGGCTACACCTTC.

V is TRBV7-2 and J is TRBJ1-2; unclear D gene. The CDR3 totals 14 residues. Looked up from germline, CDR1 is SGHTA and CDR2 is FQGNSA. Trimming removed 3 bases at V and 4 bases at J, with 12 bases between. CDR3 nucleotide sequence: TGTGCCAGCAGCTTCCAAACGGTACTCTATGGCTACACCTTC. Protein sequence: CASSFQTVLYGYTF.

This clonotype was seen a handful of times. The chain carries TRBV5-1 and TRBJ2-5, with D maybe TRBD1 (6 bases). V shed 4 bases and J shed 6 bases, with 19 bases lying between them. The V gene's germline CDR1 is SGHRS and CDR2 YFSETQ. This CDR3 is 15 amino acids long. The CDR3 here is CASSTGGGEEKTQYF. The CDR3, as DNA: TGCGCCAGCAGCACAGGTGGGGGCGAAGAAAAGACCCAGTACTTC.

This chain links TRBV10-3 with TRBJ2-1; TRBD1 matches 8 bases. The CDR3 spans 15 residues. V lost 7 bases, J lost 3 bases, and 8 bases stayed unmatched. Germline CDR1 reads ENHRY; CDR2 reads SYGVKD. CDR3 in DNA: TGTGCCATCACCCCCGGGACAGGCAACTACAATGAGCAGTTCTTC. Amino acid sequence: CAITPGTGNYNEQFF.

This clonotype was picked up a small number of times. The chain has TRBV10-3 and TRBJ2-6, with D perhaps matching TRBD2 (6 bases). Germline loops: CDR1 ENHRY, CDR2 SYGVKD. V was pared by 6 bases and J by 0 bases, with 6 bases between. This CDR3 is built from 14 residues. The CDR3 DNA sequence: TGTGCCATCAGGGAGGGCTCTGGGGCCAACGTCCTGACTTTC. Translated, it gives CAIREGSGANVLTF.

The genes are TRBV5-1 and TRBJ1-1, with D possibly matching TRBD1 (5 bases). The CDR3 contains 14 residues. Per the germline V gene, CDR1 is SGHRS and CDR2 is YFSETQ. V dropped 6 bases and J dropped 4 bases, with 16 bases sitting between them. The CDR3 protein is CASTLSGGSTEAFF. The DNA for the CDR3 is TGCGCCAGCACCCTGTCCGGGGGTAGCACTGAAGCTTTCTTT.

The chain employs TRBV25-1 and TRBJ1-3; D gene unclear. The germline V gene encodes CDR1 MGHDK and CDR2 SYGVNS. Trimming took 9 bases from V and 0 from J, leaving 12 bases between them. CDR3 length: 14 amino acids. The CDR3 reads CASGPRFSGNTIYF. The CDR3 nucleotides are TGTGCCAGTGGACCGCGCTTCTCTGGAAACACCATATATTTT.

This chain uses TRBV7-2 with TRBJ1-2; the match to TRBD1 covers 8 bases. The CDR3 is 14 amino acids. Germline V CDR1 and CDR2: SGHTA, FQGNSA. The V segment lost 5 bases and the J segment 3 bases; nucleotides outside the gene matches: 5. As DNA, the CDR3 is TGTGCCAGCAGCGACCAACAGGGGGACTATGGCTACACCTTC. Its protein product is CASSDQQGDYGYTF.

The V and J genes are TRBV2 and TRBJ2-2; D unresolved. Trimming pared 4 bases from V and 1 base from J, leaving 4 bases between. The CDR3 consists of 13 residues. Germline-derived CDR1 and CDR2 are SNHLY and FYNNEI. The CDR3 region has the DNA TGTGCCAGCAGTGGGTGGAACACCGGGGAGCTGTTTTTT. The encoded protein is CASSGWNTGELFF.